This T cell receptor beta chain was profiled in a study of CD8+ T cells in alopecia areata. RNA was isolated and reverse transcribed to cDNA, the sequencing template. The assay was immunoSEQ multiplex PCR, and TCRdb's table has in-frame clones only and misses some. In the table there are approximately 160,000 clones, 60% of which are singletons. The treatment denotes: oral pan-JAK inhibitor, 5-10 mg twice daily. This material consisted of CD4+ T cells sorted from blood, taken at week 24, from a patient treated with tofacitinib. The clonotype was recovered from a human donor with alopecia areata.

The CDR3 protein is CASSPLAQGDTEAFF. The CDR3 DNA reads as TGTGCCAGCAGCCCCCTCGCACAGGGAGACACTGAAGCTTTCTTT. The chain combines TRBV7-8 with TRBJ1-1; D might be TRBD1 (6 bases). The V gene's germline CDR1 is SGHVS and CDR2 FQNEAQ. This CDR3 has 15 amino acids. Trimming shortened V by 5 bases and J by 3 bases, and 16 bases separated the two germline ends.